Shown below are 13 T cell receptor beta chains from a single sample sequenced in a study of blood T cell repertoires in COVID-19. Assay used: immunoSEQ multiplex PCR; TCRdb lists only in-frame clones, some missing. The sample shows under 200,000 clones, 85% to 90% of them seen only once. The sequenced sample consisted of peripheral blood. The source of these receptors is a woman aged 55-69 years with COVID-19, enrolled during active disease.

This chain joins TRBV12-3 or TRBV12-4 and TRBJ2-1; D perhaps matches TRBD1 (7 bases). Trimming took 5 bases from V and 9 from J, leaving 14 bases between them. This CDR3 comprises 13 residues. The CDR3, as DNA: TGTGCCAGCAGTCCCAGACAGGGAGGTGAGCAGTTCTTC. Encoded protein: CASSPRQGGEQFF.

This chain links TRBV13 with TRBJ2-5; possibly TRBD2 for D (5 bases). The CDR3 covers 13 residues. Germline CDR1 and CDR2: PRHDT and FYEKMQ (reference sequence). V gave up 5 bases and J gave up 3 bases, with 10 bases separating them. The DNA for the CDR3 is TGTGCCAGCAGCCCCGTCGGGAAAGAGACCCAGTACTTC. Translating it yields CASSPVGKETQYF.

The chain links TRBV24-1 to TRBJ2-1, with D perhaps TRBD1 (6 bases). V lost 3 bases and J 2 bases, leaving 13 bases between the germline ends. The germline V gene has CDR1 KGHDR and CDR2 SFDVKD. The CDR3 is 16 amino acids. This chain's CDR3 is CATSDGPGHPYNEQFF. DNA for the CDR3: TGTGCCACCAGTGATGGACCGGGACACCCCTACAATGAGCAGTTCTTC.

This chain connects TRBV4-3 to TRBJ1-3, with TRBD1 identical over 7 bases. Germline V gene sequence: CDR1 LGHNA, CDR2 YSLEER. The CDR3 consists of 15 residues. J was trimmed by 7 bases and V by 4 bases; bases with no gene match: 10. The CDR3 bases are TGCGCCAGCAGCCTAGGGGACAGATTTGTGAACACCATATATTTT. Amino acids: CASSLGDRFVNTIYF.

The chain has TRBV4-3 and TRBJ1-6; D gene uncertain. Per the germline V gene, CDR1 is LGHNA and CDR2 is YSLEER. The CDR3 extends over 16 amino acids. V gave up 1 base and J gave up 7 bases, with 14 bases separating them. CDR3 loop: CASSQAARFPNSPLHF. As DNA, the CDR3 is TGCGCCAGCAGCCAAGCCGCCAGGTTCCCAAATTCACCCCTCCACTTT.

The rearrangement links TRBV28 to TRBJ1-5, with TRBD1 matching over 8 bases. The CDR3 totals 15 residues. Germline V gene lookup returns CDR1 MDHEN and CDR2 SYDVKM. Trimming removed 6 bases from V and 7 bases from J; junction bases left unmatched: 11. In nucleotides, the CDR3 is TGTGCCAGCAGCCCCGGACAGGGATGGTACCAGCCCCAGCATTTT. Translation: CASSPGQGWYQPQHF.

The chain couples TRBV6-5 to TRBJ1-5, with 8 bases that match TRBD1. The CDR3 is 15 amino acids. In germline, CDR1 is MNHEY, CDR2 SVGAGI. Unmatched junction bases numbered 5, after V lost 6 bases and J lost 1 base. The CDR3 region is CASRRTGWSNQPQHF. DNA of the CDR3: TGTGCCAGCAGACGGACAGGGTGGAGCAATCAGCCCCAGCATTTT.

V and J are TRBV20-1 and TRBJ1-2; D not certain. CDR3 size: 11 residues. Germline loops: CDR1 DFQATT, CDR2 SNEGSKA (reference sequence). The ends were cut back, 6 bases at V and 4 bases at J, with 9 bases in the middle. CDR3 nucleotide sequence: TGCAGTGCCGACTATTCCTATGGCTACACCTTC. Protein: CSADYSYGYTF.

CDR3 region: CAWSKAGGFYNEQFF. CDR3 nucleotides: TGTGCCTGGAGTAAGGCAGGGGGCTTCTACAATGAGCAGTTCTTC. This chain connects TRBV30 to TRBJ2-1; 8 bases align to TRBD1. V dropped 2 bases and J dropped 3; count of bases not matched to a gene: 6. CDR1 is GTSNPN, CDR2 SVGIG, per germline (reference sequence). The CDR3 length is 15 residues.

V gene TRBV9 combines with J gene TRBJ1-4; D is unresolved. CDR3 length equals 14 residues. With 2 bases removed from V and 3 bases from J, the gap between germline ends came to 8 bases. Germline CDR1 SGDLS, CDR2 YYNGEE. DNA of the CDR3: TGTGCCAGCAGCGTTTCGACATCTAATGAAAAACTGTTTTTT. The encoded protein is CASSVSTSNEKLFF.

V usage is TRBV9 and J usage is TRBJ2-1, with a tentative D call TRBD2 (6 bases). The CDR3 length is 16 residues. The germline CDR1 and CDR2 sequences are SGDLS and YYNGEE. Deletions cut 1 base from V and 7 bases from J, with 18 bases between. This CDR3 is CASSVREEGRRNEQFF. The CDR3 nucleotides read TGTGCCAGCAGCGTAAGAGAGGAGGGCCGTAGGAATGAGCAGTTCTTC. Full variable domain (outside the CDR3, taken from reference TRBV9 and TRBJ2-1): DSGVTQTPKHLITATGQRVTLRCSPRSGDLSVYWYQQSLDQGLQFLIQYYNGEERAKGNILERFSAQQFPDLHSELNLSSLELGDSALYFCASSVREEGRRNEQFFGPGTRLTVL.

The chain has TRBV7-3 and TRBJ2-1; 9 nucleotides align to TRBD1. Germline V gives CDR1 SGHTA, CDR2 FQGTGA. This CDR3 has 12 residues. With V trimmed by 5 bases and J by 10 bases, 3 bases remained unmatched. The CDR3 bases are TGTGCCAGCAGCCACGGGACAGGGGAGCAGTTCTTC. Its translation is CASSHGTGEQFF.

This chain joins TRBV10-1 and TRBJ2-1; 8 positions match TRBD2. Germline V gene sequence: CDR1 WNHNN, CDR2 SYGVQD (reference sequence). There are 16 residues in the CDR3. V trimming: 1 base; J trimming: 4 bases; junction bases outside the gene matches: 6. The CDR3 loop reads CASSELGTRGYNEQFF. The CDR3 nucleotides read TGCGCCAGCAGTGAGTTAGGGACTAGGGGGTACAATGAGCAGTTCTTC.